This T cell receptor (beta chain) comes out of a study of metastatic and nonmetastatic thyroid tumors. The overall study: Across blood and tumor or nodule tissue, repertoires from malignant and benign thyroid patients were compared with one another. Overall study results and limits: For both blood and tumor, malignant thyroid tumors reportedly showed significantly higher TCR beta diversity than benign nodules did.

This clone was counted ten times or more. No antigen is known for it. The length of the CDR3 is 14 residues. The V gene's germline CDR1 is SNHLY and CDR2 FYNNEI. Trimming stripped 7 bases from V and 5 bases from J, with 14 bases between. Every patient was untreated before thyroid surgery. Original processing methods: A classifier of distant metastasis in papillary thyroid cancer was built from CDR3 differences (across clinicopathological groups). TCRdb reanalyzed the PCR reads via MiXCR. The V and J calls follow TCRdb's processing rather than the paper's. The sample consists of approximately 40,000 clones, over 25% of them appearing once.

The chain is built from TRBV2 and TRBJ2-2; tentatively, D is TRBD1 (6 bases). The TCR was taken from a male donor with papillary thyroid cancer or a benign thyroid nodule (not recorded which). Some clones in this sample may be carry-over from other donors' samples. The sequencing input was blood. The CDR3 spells CASTTGSWTGELFF. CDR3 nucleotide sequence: TGTGCCAGCACGACAGGTTCGTGGACCGGGGAGCTGTTTTTT. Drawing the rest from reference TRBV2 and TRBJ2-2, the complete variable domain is EPEVTQTPSHQVTQMGQEVILRCVPISNHLYFYWYRQILGQKVEFLVSFYNNEISEKSEIFDDQFSVERPDGSNFTLKIRSTKLEDSAMYFCASTTGSWTGELFFGEGSRLTVL.